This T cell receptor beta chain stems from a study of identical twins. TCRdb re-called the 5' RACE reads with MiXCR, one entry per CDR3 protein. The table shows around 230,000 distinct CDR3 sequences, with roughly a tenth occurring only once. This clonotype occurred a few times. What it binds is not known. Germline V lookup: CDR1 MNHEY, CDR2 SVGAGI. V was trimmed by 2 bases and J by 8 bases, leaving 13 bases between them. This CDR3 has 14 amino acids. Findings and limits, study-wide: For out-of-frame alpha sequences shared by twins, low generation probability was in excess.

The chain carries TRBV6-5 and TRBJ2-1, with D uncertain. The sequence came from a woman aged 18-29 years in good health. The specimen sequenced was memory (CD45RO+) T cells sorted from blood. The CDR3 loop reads CASSYRTSLYEQFF. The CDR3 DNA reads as TGTGCCAGCAGTTACAGAACTTCACTATATGAGCAGTTCTTC.